This T cell receptor (beta chain) was profiled in a study of blood T cell repertoires in COVID-19. Study context: COVID-19 samples, acute and convalescent, were from the United States, Italy and Spain. T cells, B-cell-depleted T cells, or PBMCs supplied cDNA or gDNA.

It was during active infection that Seattle patients were enrolled and then longitudinally followed. The germline V gene encodes CDR1 MDHEN and CDR2 SYDVKM. V gave up 5 bases and J gave up 4 bases, with 14 bases separating them. CDR3 length equals 14 residues. Authors' data handling: It was from reference gene primer amplification that nucleated cell counts were estimated. The assay was immunoSEQ multiplex PCR, and TCRdb's table has in-frame clones only and misses some. From that table come the V and J calls and clone size; the DNA was used to work out D and trimming. The sample holds 250,000 to 300,000 clones, roughly nine tenths seen once.

The sample consisted of peripheral blood. This sequence joins TRBV28 and TRBJ1-2; the D is unclear. This receptor was obtained from a woman aged 25 to 39 with COVID-19, enrolled during active disease. The CDR3 DNA is TGTGCCAGCAGTCCAACAACGACGGGCTATGGCTACACCTTC. Its translation: CASSPTTTGYGYTF.